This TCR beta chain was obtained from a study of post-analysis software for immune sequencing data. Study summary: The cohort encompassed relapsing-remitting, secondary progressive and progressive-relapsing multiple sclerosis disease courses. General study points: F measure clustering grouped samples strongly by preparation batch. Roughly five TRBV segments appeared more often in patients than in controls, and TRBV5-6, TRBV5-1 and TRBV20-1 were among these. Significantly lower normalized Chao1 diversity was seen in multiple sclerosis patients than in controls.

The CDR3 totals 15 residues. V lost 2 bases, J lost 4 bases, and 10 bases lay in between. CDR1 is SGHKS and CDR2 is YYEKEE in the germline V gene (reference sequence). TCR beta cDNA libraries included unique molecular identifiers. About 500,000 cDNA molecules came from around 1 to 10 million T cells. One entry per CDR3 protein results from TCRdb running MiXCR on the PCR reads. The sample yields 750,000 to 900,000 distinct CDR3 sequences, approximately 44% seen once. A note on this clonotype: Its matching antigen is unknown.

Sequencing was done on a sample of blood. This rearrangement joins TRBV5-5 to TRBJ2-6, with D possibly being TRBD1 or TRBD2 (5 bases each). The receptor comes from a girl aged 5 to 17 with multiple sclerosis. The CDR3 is CASSFRGEGANVLTF. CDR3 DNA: TGTGCCAGCAGCTTTCGGGGCGAAGGGGCCAACGTCCTGACTTTC.